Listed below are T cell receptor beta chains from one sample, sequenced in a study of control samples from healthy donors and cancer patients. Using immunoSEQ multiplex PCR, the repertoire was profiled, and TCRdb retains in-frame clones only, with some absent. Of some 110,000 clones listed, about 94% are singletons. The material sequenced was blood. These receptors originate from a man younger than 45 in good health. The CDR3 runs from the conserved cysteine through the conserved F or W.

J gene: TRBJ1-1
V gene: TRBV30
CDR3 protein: CAWGDSNTEAFF

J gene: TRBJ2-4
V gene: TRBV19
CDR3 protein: CATDDLAKNIQYF

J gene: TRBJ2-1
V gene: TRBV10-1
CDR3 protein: CASSEPPGVVQFF

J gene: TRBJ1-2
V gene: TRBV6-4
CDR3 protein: CASRDTDVGVNGYTF

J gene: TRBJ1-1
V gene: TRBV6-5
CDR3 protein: CASPRGNTEAFF

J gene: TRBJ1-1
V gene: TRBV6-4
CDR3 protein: CASSRSISGQGANTEAFF

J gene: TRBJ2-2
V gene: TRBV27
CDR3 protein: CASSPLSGWEGTGELFF

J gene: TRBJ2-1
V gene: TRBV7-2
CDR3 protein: CASSFPRGSGGMKEQFF

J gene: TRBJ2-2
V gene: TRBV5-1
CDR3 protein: CASSLAGGLGGELFF

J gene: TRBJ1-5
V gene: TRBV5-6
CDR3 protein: CASSLSYSNQPQHF

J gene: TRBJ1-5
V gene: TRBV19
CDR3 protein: CASSNRAQGMTQHF

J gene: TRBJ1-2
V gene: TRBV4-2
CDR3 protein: CASSQDPGTSYGYTF

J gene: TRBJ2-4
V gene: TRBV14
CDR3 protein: CASSRIGDIQYF

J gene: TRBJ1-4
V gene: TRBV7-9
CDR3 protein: CASSRQDGEKLFF

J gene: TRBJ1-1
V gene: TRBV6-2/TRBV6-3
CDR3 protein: CASSYGQLTEAFF

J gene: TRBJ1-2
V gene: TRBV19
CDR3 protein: CASSIGGGDNYGYTF

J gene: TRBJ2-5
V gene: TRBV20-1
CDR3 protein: CSASMLAGGLVETQYF

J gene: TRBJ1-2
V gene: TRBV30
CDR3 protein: CAWSFDREDGYTF

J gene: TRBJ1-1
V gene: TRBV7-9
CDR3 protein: CASSLDRGNTEAFF

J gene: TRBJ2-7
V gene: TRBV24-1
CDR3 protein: CATGDGTAYEQYF

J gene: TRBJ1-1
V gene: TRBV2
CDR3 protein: CASSGTVSSLNTEAFF

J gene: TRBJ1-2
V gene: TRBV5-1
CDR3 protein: CASSSDREERDGYTF

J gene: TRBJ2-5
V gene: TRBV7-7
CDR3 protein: CASSLGTTRETQYF

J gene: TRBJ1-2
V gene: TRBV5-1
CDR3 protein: CASSLNRDGPNGYTF

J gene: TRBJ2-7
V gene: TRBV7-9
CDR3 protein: CASTSTSSSYEQYF

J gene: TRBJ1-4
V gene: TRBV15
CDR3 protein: CATSRDEDRGREKLFF

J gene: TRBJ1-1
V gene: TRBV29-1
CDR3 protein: CSVLKGGRGSEAFF

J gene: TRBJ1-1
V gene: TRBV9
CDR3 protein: CASSVFGRATEAFF

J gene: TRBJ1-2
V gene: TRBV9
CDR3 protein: CASSGNRGLGGYTF

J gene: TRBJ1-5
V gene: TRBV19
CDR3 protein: CASSIGTGINQPQHF

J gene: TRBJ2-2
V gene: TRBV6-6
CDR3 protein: CASSWITALNTGELFF

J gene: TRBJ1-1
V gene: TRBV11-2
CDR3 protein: CASSQGRNTEAFF

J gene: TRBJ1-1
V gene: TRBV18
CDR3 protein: CASSLRGGGPGTEAFF

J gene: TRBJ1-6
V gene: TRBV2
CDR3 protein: CASTGLVGSPLHF

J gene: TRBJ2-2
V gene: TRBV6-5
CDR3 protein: CASSYSRAGTGELFF

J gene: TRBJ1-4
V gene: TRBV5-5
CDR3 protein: CASSSGTGSNEKLFF

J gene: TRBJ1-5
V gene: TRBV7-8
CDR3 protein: CASSLQQGVQPQHF

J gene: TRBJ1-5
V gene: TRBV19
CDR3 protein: CASSIADGSNHPQHF

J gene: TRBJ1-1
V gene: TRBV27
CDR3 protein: CASSPDSEHRNTEAFF

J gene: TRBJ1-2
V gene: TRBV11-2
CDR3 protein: CASSLQWDYGYTF

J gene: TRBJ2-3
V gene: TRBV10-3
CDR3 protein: CAISESPLAGTRKTYGQYF